The 19 T cell receptor beta chains below were found in one sample sequenced in a study of cytomegalovirus exposure and HLA in healthy donors. Researchers ran the PCR with 60 Vbeta and 13 Jbeta primers. Some clones are missing from TCRdb's copy, which holds only in-frame ones; the method was immunoSEQ multiplex PCR. The data show about 100,000 clones, 79% seen once. Specimen: PBMCs. The receptor set was obtained from a female donor in good health and CMV-seropositive.

V gene TRBV7-9 combines with J gene TRBJ1-2; 9 nucleotides align to TRBD1. Germline V gives CDR1 SEHNR, CDR2 FQNEAQ (reference sequence). This CDR3 has 14 amino acids. The V gene end was trimmed by 7 bases and the J gene end by 4 bases; junction bases not matched to a gene: 7. CDR3 protein: CASKPGQGGYGYTF. In nucleotides, the CDR3 is TGTGCCAGCAAACCGGGACAGGGAGGCTATGGCTACACCTTC.

This sequence joins TRBV15 and TRBJ2-5; TRBD1 agrees at 11 bases. Germline CDR1 and CDR2: LNHNV and YYDKDF (reference sequence). CDR3 length: 16 residues. V gave up 2 bases and J gave up 5 bases; unmatched junction bases: 7. CDR3 protein: CATSRSDRGLWETQYF. Written as DNA, the CDR3 is TGTGCCACCAGCAGATCGGACAGGGGGCTCTGGGAGACCCAGTACTTC.

This clone occurred once. The chain uses TRBV6-6 and TRBJ1-4; D possibly corresponds to TRBD1 (6 bases). The CDR3 has 14 amino acids. The germline CDR1 and CDR2 sequences are MNHNY and SVGAGI (reference sequence). The V gene lost 2 bases and the J gene lost 4 bases, with 8 bases spanning the gap. CDR3 DNA sequence: TGTGCCAGCAGTTACGACAGGATTAATGAAAAACTGTTTTTT. Translated: CASSYDRINEKLFF.

The V and J genes are TRBV18 and TRBJ1-2, with 7 bases aligning to TRBD1. Germline values: CDR1 KGHSH, CDR2 LQKENI. The CDR3 runs 16 residues. V was clipped by 2 bases and J by 5 bases; unmatched bases: 11. The CDR3 spells CASSPSDRHEVYGYTF. CDR3 DNA: TGTGCCAGCTCACCATCGGACAGGCACGAAGTGTATGGCTACACCTTC.

This chain uses TRBV15 with TRBJ2-2, with a possible D match to TRBD1 (7 bases). Trimming took off 2 bases at V and 4 bases at J, with 17 bases between the two ends. There are 17 residues in the CDR3. Germline values: CDR1 LNHNV, CDR2 YYDKDF (reference sequence). The CDR3 here is CATSRPTNRGGTGELFF. CDR3 nucleotide sequence: TGTGCCACCAGCAGACCGACGAACAGGGGAGGCACCGGGGAGCTGTTTTTT.

V gene TRBV5-1 combines with J gene TRBJ2-2; D gene unclear. V lost 2 bases and J 4 bases, leaving 3 bases between the germline ends. Germline CDR1 and CDR2: SGHRS and YFSETQ. The CDR3 covers 12 residues. CDR3 in amino acids: CASSFSTGELFF. The CDR3 bases are TGCGCCAGCAGCTTCAGCACCGGGGAGCTGTTTTTT.

This clone was seen a handful of times. The J gene is TRBJ1-4, the V gene TRBV6-5, with D maybe TRBD1 (5 bases). The CDR3 runs 15 residues. Per the germline V gene, CDR1 is MNHEY and CDR2 is SVGAGI. V lost 0 bases and J lost 4, with 9 bases in between. CDR3 nucleotide sequence: TGTGCCAGCAGTTACTCGGGGCAGGGTAATGAAAAACTGTTTTTT. It encodes CASSYSGQGNEKLFF.

In its sample, this clone was seen once. The chain employs TRBV4-1 and TRBJ2-1, with D tentatively TRBD1 (6 bases). CDR1 and CDR2 from the germline V gene are MGHRA and YSYEKL. V was trimmed by 1 base and J by 9 bases, leaving 10 bases between them. This CDR3 contains 13 residues. The CDR3 DNA reads TGCGCCAGCAGCCAAGTTCAGGGGAGTGAGCAGTTCTTC. Its protein is CASSQVQGSEQFF.

This sequence joins TRBV7-2 and TRBJ1-2; no reliable D call. Germline CDR1 is SGHTA and CDR2 is FQGNSA. This CDR3 spans 15 amino acids. V dropped 1 base and J dropped 0 bases, with 9 bases sitting between them. DNA for the CDR3: TGTGCCAGCAGCTTAGGGCTAGTATCTAACTATGGCTACACCTTC. Translation gives CASSLGLVSNYGYTF.

V is TRBV27 and J is TRBJ2-1; the match to TRBD2 covers 10 bases. The CDR3 consists of 17 residues. V shed 8 bases and J 0 bases; nucleotides not matched to a gene: 10. Germline loops: CDR1 MNHEY, CDR2 SMNVEV (reference sequence). The CDR3 DNA sequence: TGTGCCAGCGGGTACGCTAGCGGGAGCCGCTCCTACAATGAGCAGTTCTTC. As protein: CASGYASGSRSYNEQFF.

The chain couples TRBV5-6 to TRBJ2-2, with TRBD1 matching 7 bases. V was pared by 4 bases and J by 1 base, with 4 bases of the junction left unmatched. The CDR3 sequence is 15 residues long. Per germline, CDR1 SGHDT and CDR2 YYEEEE. CDR3 residues: CASSLGQMNTGELFF. DNA for the CDR3: TGTGCCAGCAGCCTGGGACAGATGAACACCGGGGAGCTGTTTTTT. Combining the CDR3 with reference TRBV5-6 and TRBJ2-2 gives the whole variable domain DAGVTQSPTHLIKTRGQQVTLRCSPKSGHDTVSWYQQALGQGPQFIFQYYEEEERQRGNFPDRFSGHQFPNYSSELNVNALLLGDSALYLCASSLGQMNTGELFFGEGSRLTVL.

The chain carries TRBV9 and TRBJ2-1; a possible D gene is TRBD2 (5 bases). CDR1 and CDR2 from the germline V gene are SGDLS and YYNGEE. The CDR3 has 16 residues. Between the trimmed V and J ends, which lost 2 bases and 3 bases, there was a span of 15 bases. CDR3 sequence reads: CASSVGPDYLYNEQFF. CDR3 DNA sequence: TGTGCCAGCAGCGTGGGCCCCGACTACCTCTACAATGAGCAGTTCTTC.

A word on this clone: Germline is not matched at one junction end, which may reflect a read error. Here the CDR3 DNA reads TGTGCCAGCAGCCTAGGCCGACTAGCGGGGGGAATCGGGGAGCTGTTTTTT. Amino acid sequence: CASSLGRLAGGIGELFF. The chain recombines TRBV13 with TRBJ2-2, with 13 positions matching TRBD2. The CDR3 extends over 17 amino acids. CDR1 PRHDT and CDR2 FYEKMQ come from the germline V gene (reference sequence).

Concerning this clone itself: The sample contains more than one DNA sequence encoding this CDR3. The chain joins TRBV18 to TRBJ2-3; TRBD1 might be the D (6 bases). CDR1 is KGHSH, CDR2 LQKENI, per germline. The V end lost 3 bases, the J end lost 5 bases, and 6 bases lay between the germline ends. There are 12 residues in the CDR3. CDR3 in amino acids: CASSPTGDTQYF. The CDR3 DNA is TGTGCCAGCTCACCGACAGGAGATACGCAGTATTTT.

V and J are TRBV5-1 and TRBJ2-1; TRBD2 matches 8 bases. In germline, CDR1 is SGHRS, CDR2 YFSETQ. This CDR3 is built from 15 residues. The V segment lost 0 bases and the J segment 7 bases; nucleotides outside the gene matches: 6. The CDR3 DNA reads TGCGCCAGCAGCTTGGTTTCGGGGGGGGCTAATGAGCAGTTCTTC. Protein sequence: CASSLVSGGANEQFF.

The rearrangement links TRBV6-1 to TRBJ2-3, with TRBD2 matching 14 bases. Germline V gives CDR1 MNHNS, CDR2 SASEGT. This CDR3 spans 17 amino acids. The junction had 11 bases not matched to a gene; V was cut back by 4 bases and J by 8 bases. This chain's CDR3 is CASSGLAGGGGPGTQYF. The CDR3 nucleotides read TGTGCCAGCAGTGGACTAGCGGGAGGGGGGGGGCCCGGTACGCAGTATTTT.

The chain has TRBV10-3 and TRBJ1-2, with 7 bases matching TRBD1. The CDR3 covers 15 residues. Looked up from germline, CDR1 is ENHRY and CDR2 is SYGVKD. V was pared by 3 bases and J by 0 bases, with 4 bases of the junction left unmatched. Written as DNA, the CDR3 is TGTGCCATCAGTGATCCCGGGACAGCTAACTATGGCTACACCTTC. Amino acids: CAISDPGTANYGYTF.

This chain uses TRBV11-3 with TRBJ2-7, with TRBD2 matching 9 bases. The CDR3 is 15 residues long. The V gene end was trimmed by 3 bases and the J gene end by 2 bases; junction bases not matched to a gene: 5. Germline V gene data show CDR1 as SGHNT and CDR2 as YENEEA. The CDR3 DNA sequence: TGTGCCAGCAGCTTTGCGGGGGGGAGTGCCTACGAGCAGTACTTC. Translation gives CASSFAGGSAYEQYF.

CDR3 sequence: CAWSSMGGTNEKLFF. The CDR3 DNA is TGTGCCTGGAGTAGTATGGGGGGAACTAATGAAAAACTGTTTTTT. The rearrangement joins TRBV30 to TRBJ1-4, with D possibly being TRBD1 (5 bases). There are 15 residues in the CDR3. Trimming took 2 bases from V and 1 from J, leaving 11 bases between them. Germline loops: CDR1 GTSNPN, CDR2 SVGIG (reference sequence).